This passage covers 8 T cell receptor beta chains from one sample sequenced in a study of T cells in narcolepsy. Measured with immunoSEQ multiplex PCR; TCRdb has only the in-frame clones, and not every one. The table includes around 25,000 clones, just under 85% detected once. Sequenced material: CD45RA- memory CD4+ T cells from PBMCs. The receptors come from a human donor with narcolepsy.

The chain's CDR3 is CSVGQGHGTQYF. Written as DNA, the CDR3 is TGCAGCGTTGGACAGGGCCATGGGACCCAGTACTTC. The rearrangement uses TRBV29-1 and TRBJ2-5; 7 bases align to TRBD1. The CDR3 is 12 amino acids. CDR1 SQVTM and CDR2 ANQGSEA come from the germline V gene. V lost 4 bases, J lost 7 bases, and 6 bases stayed unmatched.

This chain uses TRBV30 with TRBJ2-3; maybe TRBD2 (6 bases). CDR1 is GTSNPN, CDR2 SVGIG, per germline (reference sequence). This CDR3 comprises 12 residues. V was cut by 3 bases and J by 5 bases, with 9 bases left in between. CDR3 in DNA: TGTGCCTGGAGGACAGCGGGAGATACGCAGTATTTT. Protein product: CAWRTAGDTQYF.

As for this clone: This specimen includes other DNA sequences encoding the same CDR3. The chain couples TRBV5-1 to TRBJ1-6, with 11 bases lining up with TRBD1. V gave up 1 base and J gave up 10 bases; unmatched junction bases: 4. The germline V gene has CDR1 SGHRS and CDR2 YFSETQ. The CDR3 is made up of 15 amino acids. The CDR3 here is CASSLKGQGGSPLHF. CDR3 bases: TGCGCCAGCAGCTTGAAGGGACAGGGGGGCTCACCCCTCCACTTT.

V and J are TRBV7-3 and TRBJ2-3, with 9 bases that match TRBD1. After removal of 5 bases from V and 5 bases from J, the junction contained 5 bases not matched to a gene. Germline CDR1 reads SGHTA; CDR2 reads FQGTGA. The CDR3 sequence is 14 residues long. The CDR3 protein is CASSEQGAIDTQYF. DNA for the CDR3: TGTGCCAGCAGCGAACAGGGGGCTATAGATACGCAGTATTTT.

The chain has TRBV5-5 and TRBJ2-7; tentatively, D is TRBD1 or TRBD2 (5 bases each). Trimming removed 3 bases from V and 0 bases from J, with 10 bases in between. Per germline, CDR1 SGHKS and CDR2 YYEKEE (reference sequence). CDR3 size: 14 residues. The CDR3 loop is CASSSPGRSYEQYF. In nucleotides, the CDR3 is TGTGCCAGCAGCTCTCCGGGACGCTCCTACGAGCAGTACTTC.

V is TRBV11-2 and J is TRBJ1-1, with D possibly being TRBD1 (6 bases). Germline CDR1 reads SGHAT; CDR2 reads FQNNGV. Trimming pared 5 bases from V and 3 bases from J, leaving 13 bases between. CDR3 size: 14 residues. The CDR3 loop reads CASSTLTGDTEAFF. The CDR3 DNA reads TGTGCCAGCAGCACGCTGACAGGAGACACTGAAGCTTTCTTT.

The CDR3 loop is CASSYVSRPYEQYF. DNA for the CDR3: TGCGCCAGCAGCTACGTCAGTAGACCCTACGAGCAGTACTTC. This sequence joins TRBV5-1 and TRBJ2-7; D remains unclear. The CDR3 consists of 14 residues. Germline CDR1 and CDR2: SGHRS and YFSETQ. Trimming cost V 3 bases and J 2 bases, with 12 bases left between them.

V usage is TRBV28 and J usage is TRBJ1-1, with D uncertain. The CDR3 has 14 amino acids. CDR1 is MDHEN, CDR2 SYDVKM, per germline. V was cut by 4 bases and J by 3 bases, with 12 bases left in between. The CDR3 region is CASSSVGTDTEAFF. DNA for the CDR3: TGTGCCAGCAGTTCTGTGGGTACGGACACTGAAGCTTTCTTT. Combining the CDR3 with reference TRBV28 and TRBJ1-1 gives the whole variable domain DVKVTQSSRYLVKRTGEKVFLECVQDMDHENMFWYRQDPGLGLRLIYFSYDVKMKEKGDIPEGYSVSREKKERFSLILESASTNQTSMYLCASSSVGTDTEAFFGQGTRLTVV.